This T cell receptor (beta chain) stems from a study of T cell responses to AZD1222 COVID-19 vaccine (dated by TCRdb to about 2021). Some background on the complete study: A total of about 230 trial participants underwent TCR sequencing, of whom 207 received two doses of AZD1222 and roughly 25 received two doses of the MenACWY control vaccine. Trial participants were enrolled into age subgroups of 18-55, 56-69 and 70-plus years, which contained approximately 150, 28 and 58 TCR-sequenced participants, respectively.

The CDR3 goes from the cysteine to the phenylalanine over 13 residues. Of all the DNA, just the CDR3 is kept, 39 bases in frame from base 1. CDR1 and CDR2 (KGHSH, LQKENI) derive from the germline V gene. V and J lose 5 bases and 0 bases, and a span of 7 bases separates them. As for this clone: Its antigen target is currently unknown. Base quality data are lacking; no much larger clone is found one base away.

The CDR3 regions of human TCRbeta chains were analyzed by immunosequencing. Turning to the authors' computational methods: Repertoire TCRs were checked for matches against a reference library of SARS-CoV-2-specific TCRs that had been generated using the MIRA antigen-specificity platform. Breadth was defined as the fraction of unique TCRs that were SARS-CoV-2-associated. Depth was defined as the fraction of total T cells that were SARS-CoV-2-associated. Each spike-specific TCR was assigned to its reactive spike region and to a CD4 or CD8 class using the MIRA data. Log10-transformed breadth and depth values were compared by one-way ANOVA with Sidak's multiple comparisons tests. TCRdb mirrors the immuneACCESS table, restricted to in-frame sequences. Some clones are absent from its copies; in checked studies, under half trace to an unresolved V gene, and the reason for the others is unknown. For V, J and clone size, that table is used; D and trimming come from the DNA. The sample yields about 150,000 clones; around 91% were counted once. Of the sample, about 6.5% is held by the ten largest clones.

Broader findings and caveats from the paper: Vaccine-associated CD4 TCRs spanned the whole spike protein, with dominant responses in regions 160-218 and 743-854. Participants were mostly white British, with more females than males. The authors suggested clonal diversity may have been underestimated. The 56-69-year group was small, and its depth increase did not reach significance, likely because of low power. Conclusions about previously exposed vaccinees were limited because only six AZD1222 recipients were SARS-CoV-2 seropositive at baseline. Spike-specific TCR breadth and depth rose significantly after two AZD1222 doses compared with day 0 and with MenACWY recipients. Reportedly, close to half of the unique spike-specific TCRs recognized epitopes lying outside the regions that are mutated in the B.1.351 and B.1.1.7 variants. Because no day 14 peak-response samples were available, the repertoires could be characterized only after the peak T cell response.

Explained via the paper, the time point label denotes: about 28 days (+/-7) after the second vaccine dose. AZD1222 recipients with second doses at about 4 weeks or about 12 weeks were pooled, because spike-specific TCR depth and breadth did not differ between schedules. Vaccinee samples came from UK trials COV001 and COV002, including a single-blind randomized controlled phase 2/3 trial of AZD1222 (ChAdOx1 nCoV-19) in healthy adults. Trial participant PBMC samples were collected at day 0 and day 28 after the second dose for TCRbeta chain sequencing. The origin of this receptor is an adult who received the AZD1222 COVID-19 vaccine. The chain joins TRBV18 to TRBJ1-2, and perhaps TRBD1 as D gene, on 6 matching bases. The sequenced sample was peripheral blood, obtained 28 days after the second AZD1222 dose. Read as DNA, the sequence is TGTGCCAGCTCAGGGGGCACTAACTATGGCTACACCTTC. This codes for CASSGGTNYGYTF.